Below, one T cell receptor (beta chain) is given with its context. The sample is drawn from a study of blood T cell repertoires in COVID-19. CDR1 and CDR2 from the germline V gene are LNHDA and SQIVND (reference sequence). Trimming removed 6 bases from V and 2 bases from J, with 9 bases in between. The CDR3 is made up of 13 amino acids. Repertoires were generated with immunoSEQ multiplex PCR, while TCRdb's copy carries only in-frame clones and drops some. The sample consists of 150,000 to 200,000 clones, around 90% of them appearing once. V is TRBV19 and J is TRBJ2-3; D gene unclear. This sequence originates from a human donor in a cohort sampled during active COVID-19. Sequenced material: peripheral blood. The CDR3 here is CASRDSVTDTQYF. The CDR3 DNA is TGTGCCAGTAGAGACTCCGTCACAGATACGCAGTATTTT.